The clone carrying this T cell receptor beta chain has more than one count but fewer than ten. Antigen: not known. In the PCR, 60 Vbeta and 13 Jbeta primers were used. The method was immunoSEQ multiplex PCR; TCRdb's version includes in-frame clones alone and lacks a portion of them. The sample carries 81,000 or so clones, roughly 77% recorded once. This record belongs to a study of cytomegalovirus exposure and HLA in healthy donors. Study-wide points: When analyzed later, the rates of TCR association showed variation by HLA locus, with DRB1 the most and HLA-C the fewest. Researchers reported that a few CMV-associated chains were confirmed in vitro as CMV antigen-specific. Some V segments, including TRBV6-2 and TRBV6-3, were excluded as indistinguishable.

CDR1 is MGHDK and CDR2 is SYGVNS in the germline V gene. Germline trimming cut 4 bases from V and 5 bases from J; bases unmatched to any gene: 5. This CDR3 has 16 amino acids. This chain joins TRBV25-1 and TRBJ1-6; 10 nucleotides match TRBD1. The receptor was isolated from a man between 60 and 70 years old in good health and CMV-seronegative. Sequenced input: PBMCs. In nucleotides, the CDR3 is TGTGCCAGCAGTGTACAGACAGGGGGCAATAATTCACCCCTCCACTTT. Translation gives CASSVQTGGNNSPLHF.